The 23 T cell receptor beta chains reported below all come from one sample, sequenced in a study of blood T cell repertoires in COVID-19 (TCRdb year 2020). Preparation of the library involved the immunoSEQ multiplex PCR assay. Held by TCRdb, this immuneACCESS table contains in-frame sequences only and omits some clones. Under half of the omission traces to an unresolved V gene where checked; the cause of the rest is unknown. Within this sample are about 26,000 clones, with roughly 90% of them counted one time only. The ten largest clones represent roughly 7.2% of the sample. The specimen was peripheral blood. These receptors all stem from a human donor in a cohort sampled during active COVID-19.

This chain links TRBV12-5 with TRBJ1-3, with 8 nucleotides matching TRBD1. The germline CDR1 and CDR2 sequences are LGHNT and FRNRAP. This CDR3 spans 13 amino acids. J lost 2 bases, V lost 6 bases, and 0 bases had no gene match. The CDR3 reads CASGTGAGNTIYF. The DNA of the CDR3 is TGTGCTAGTGGGACAGGGGCTGGAAACACCATATATTTT.

The chain couples TRBV7-2 to TRBJ1-5; D is ambiguous. The CDR3 runs 14 residues. V lost 7 bases, J lost 2 bases, and 12 bases lay in between. The germline V gene encodes CDR1 SGHTA and CDR2 FQGNSA. The CDR3 DNA reads as TGTGCCAGCACCGATACCTCAGGCAATCAGCCCCAGCATTTT. Amino acid sequence: CASTDTSGNQPQHF.

The chain couples TRBV7-2 to TRBJ2-6, with 10 bases that match TRBD2. CDR1 is SGHTA, CDR2 FQGNSA, per germline. The CDR3 runs 19 residues. V gave up 5 bases and J gave up 3 bases; unmatched junction bases: 13. Written as DNA, the CDR3 is TGTGCCAGCAGCCCTAGAGCCCGCCTAGCGGGAGATGGGGCCAACGTCCTGACTTTC. It yields the protein CASSPRARLAGDGANVLTF.

This clone was recorded a few times. The chain couples TRBV6-5 to TRBJ1-5, with D unresolved. Germline V gene lookup returns CDR1 MNHEY and CDR2 SVGAGI. V shed 6 bases and J shed 4 bases, with 4 bases lying between them. This CDR3 spans 11 amino acids. The CDR3 spells CASRENQPQHF. As DNA, the CDR3 is TGTGCCAGCAGGGAGAATCAGCCCCAGCATTTT.

The V gene is TRBV6-6, the J gene TRBJ2-1; 7 positions agree with TRBD2. Germline V gene sequence: CDR1 MNHNY, CDR2 SVGAGI (reference sequence). V was clipped by 4 bases and J by 4 bases; unmatched bases: 4. The CDR3 spans 14 residues. This CDR3 reads CASSLGGSYNEQFF. Here the CDR3 DNA reads TGTGCCAGCAGTTTGGGGGGGAGTTACAATGAGCAGTTCTTC.

The V and J genes are TRBV5-4 and TRBJ2-3; D might be TRBD2 (6 bases). Germline V gene sequence: CDR1 SGHNT, CDR2 YYREEE (reference sequence). Trimming took 0 bases from V and 2 from J, leaving 13 bases between them. This CDR3 spans 16 amino acids. The CDR3 sequence: CASSLGGVGLTDTQYF. The CDR3 DNA reads as TGTGCCAGCAGCTTGGGGGGGGTCGGTCTCACAGATACGCAGTATTTT.

The rearrangement links TRBV7-2 to TRBJ2-1; possibly TRBD2 for D (5 bases). Per germline, CDR1 SGHTA and CDR2 FQGNSA. V lost 0 bases to trimming and J lost 5 bases, with 11 bases between them. The CDR3 spans 15 residues. CDR3 sequence (DNA): TGTGCCAGCAGCTTAGCGATACGGGGAAACAATGAGCAGTTCTTC. This sequence encodes CASSLAIRGNNEQFF.

This clone was picked up a small number of times. V and J are TRBV5-5 and TRBJ2-5; perhaps TRBD2 as D (9 bases). The germline V and J ends were trimmed by 4 bases and 5 bases, with 21 bases remaining between them. The V gene's germline CDR1 is SGHKS and CDR2 YYEKEE (reference sequence). This CDR3 spans 16 amino acids. CDR3 residues: CASSRQGAGGPETQYF. For the CDR3, the DNA is TGTGCCAGCAGCCGCCAGGGGGCGGGGGGGCCCGAGACCCAGTACTTC.

V usage is TRBV4-1 and J usage is TRBJ2-1, with D tentatively TRBD2 (6 bases). Germline CDR1 reads MGHRA; CDR2 reads YSYEKL. The CDR3 runs to 16 residues. V was shortened by 2 bases and J by 6 bases, with 17 bases between the two germline ends. CDR3 protein: CASSQTTAVAANEQFF. CDR3 nucleotide sequence: TGCGCCAGCAGCCAAACCACGGCGGTAGCGGCCAATGAGCAGTTCTTC.

The V gene is TRBV12-3 or TRBV12-4, the J gene TRBJ2-1, with a weak D call TRBD2 (6 bases). The CDR3 is 13 amino acids. Trimming took 8 bases from V and 7 from J, leaving 15 bases between them. This CDR3 reads CASDNGGRNEQFF. The CDR3 bases are TGTGCCAGCGACAATGGAGGGAGGAATGAGCAGTTCTTC.

The chain is built from TRBV28 and TRBJ2-2; possibly TRBD2 for D (6 bases). Between the trimmed V and J ends, which lost 7 bases and 1 base, there was a span of 10 bases. Germline CDR1 MDHEN, CDR2 SYDVKM. The CDR3 spans 14 residues. The CDR3 is CASTISGNTGELFF. In nucleotides, the CDR3 is TGTGCCAGCACTATTAGCGGGAACACCGGGGAGCTGTTTTTT.

The J gene is TRBJ1-3, the V gene TRBV5-6; 10 nucleotides align to TRBD1. The germline V gene encodes CDR1 SGHDT and CDR2 YYEEEE. Trimming took 4 bases from V and 8 from J; bases not matched to a gene: 6. There are 14 residues in the CDR3. CDR3 nucleotides: TGTGCCAGCAGCACGACAGGGGGCGCCTACACCATATATTTT. Its protein is CASSTTGGAYTIYF.

This rearrangement joins TRBV2 to TRBJ2-5, with TRBD2 matching 11 bases. With V trimmed by 2 bases and J by 5 bases, 4 bases remained unmatched. CDR3 length: 15 amino acids. CDR1 is SNHLY and CDR2 is FYNNEI in the germline V gene. CDR3 loop: CASSELLAGVETQYF. The CDR3, as DNA: TGTGCCAGCAGTGAATTACTAGCGGGGGTGGAGACCCAGTACTTC.

V and J are TRBV3-1 (or the pseudogene TRBV3-2) and TRBJ2-3; D gene ambiguous. The CDR3 totals 13 residues. Deletions cut 0 bases from V and 9 bases from J, with 10 bases between. Germline V gene lookup returns CDR1 LGHDT and CDR2 YNNKEL (reference sequence). Written as DNA, the CDR3 is TGTGCCAGCAGCCAAGAGGTGAGAGGAACGCAGTATTTT. It specifies CASSQEVRGTQYF.

About this clone: The identical CDR3 is also encoded by other nucleotide sequences in the sample. The chain couples TRBV9 to TRBJ1-2, with D maybe TRBD1 (6 bases). The CDR3 runs to 15 residues. Germline CDR1 SGDLS, CDR2 YYNGEE. V was clipped by 1 base and J by 0 bases, with 10 bases between them. The DNA of the CDR3 is TGTGCCAGCAGCGTAATGGACAGAGCTAACTATGGCTACACCTTC. Protein sequence: CASSVMDRANYGYTF.

The chain combines TRBV24-1 with TRBJ2-5, with 7 nucleotides matching TRBD2. The CDR3 extends over 19 amino acids. Germline CDR1 is KGHDR and CDR2 is SFDVKD. The V segment lost 0 bases and the J segment 1 base; nucleotides outside the gene matches: 13. CDR3 region: CATSDLRTRPLARQETQYF. The CDR3 bases are TGTGCCACCAGTGATTTGCGGACTAGACCACTAGCTCGCCAAGAGACCCAGTACTTC.

V and J are TRBV6-5 and TRBJ2-2; TRBD1 aligns across 7 bases. The germline gives CDR1 MNHEY, CDR2 SVGAGI. The V segment lost 6 bases and the J segment 6 bases; nucleotides outside the gene matches: 7. The CDR3 loop spans 14 amino acids. CDR3 DNA sequence: TGTGCCAGCAGCTCTGACAGGGCAGCCGGGGAGCTGTTTTTT. Its protein product is CASSSDRAAGELFF.

The genes are TRBV15 and TRBJ2-6; D remains unclear. The CDR3 contains 15 residues. Germline V lookup: CDR1 LNHNV, CDR2 YYDKDF (reference sequence). V lost 0 bases to trimming and J lost 2 bases, with 5 bases between them. The chain's CDR3 is CATSRDRAGANVLTF. For the CDR3, the DNA is TGTGCCACCAGCAGAGATCGGGCTGGGGCCAACGTCCTGACTTTC. Together with reference TRBV15 and TRBJ2-6, the CDR3 gives the full variable domain: DAMVIQNPRYQVTQFGKPVTLSCSQTLNHNVMYWYQQKSSQAPKLLFHYYDKDFNNEADTPDNFQSRRPNTSFCFLDIRSPGLGDTAMYLCATSRDRAGANVLTFGAGSRLTVL.

This clone appeared a few times. This chain uses TRBV2 with TRBJ1-5, with 7 positions matching TRBD1. The CDR3 contains 14 residues. V lost 4 bases to trimming and J lost 7 bases; unmatched junction nucleotides: 7. The germline V gene encodes CDR1 SNHLY and CDR2 FYNNEI. The CDR3 coding sequence is TGTGCCAGCAGTGTGTTGCAGGGGGAACAGCCCCAGCATTTT. Protein: CASSVLQGEQPQHF.

The chain carries TRBV10-3 and TRBJ2-2, with TRBD2 as a possible D gene (6 bases). V lost 4 bases and J 6 bases, leaving 9 bases between the germline ends. CDR3 length: 13 residues. CDR1 and CDR2 (germline): ENHRY, SYGVKD. The CDR3 DNA reads as TGTGCCATCAGTGTTCGGGAGCCCGGGGAGCTGTTTTTT. Translating gives CAISVREPGELFF.

V gene TRBV28 combines with J gene TRBJ2-1, with TRBD1 as a possible D gene (5 bases). Germline assignment: CDR1 MDHEN and CDR2 SYDVKM. V dropped 2 bases and J dropped 7 bases, with 15 bases sitting between them. The CDR3 extends over 15 amino acids. CDR3 region: CASSLGGADRNEQFF. CDR3 nucleotide sequence: TGTGCCAGCAGTTTAGGTGGGGCAGACCGAAATGAGCAGTTCTTC.

V usage is TRBV6-5 and J usage is TRBJ1-1; TRBD1 matches 7 bases. The CDR3 covers 14 residues. Germline V CDR1 and CDR2: MNHEY, SVGAGI. V lost 2 bases to trimming and J lost 5 bases; unmatched junction nucleotides: 5. CDR3 DNA: TGTGCCAGCAGTTACAGGGGGCGATGGACTGAAGCTTTCTTT. Its protein is CASSYRGRWTEAFF.

The chain joins TRBV4-1 to TRBJ1-4, with unresolved D. V lost 2 bases and J lost 5, with 9 bases in between. From germline, CDR1 is MGHRA and CDR2 YSYEKL. The CDR3 has 14 amino acids. Here the CDR3 DNA reads TGCGCCAGCAGCCAATCTTCTAGCAATGAAAAACTGTTTTTT. Protein product: CASSQSSSNEKLFF.